These T cell receptor beta chains were read from a single sample in a study of T cell repertoires in aging, cancer and after chemotherapy. From the multiplex PCR reads, TCRdb called clonotypes with MiXCR, one entry per CDR3 protein. The data contain some 3,500 distinct CDR3 sequences, around 26% of them singletons. The sample was blood. These receptors were obtained from a human donor with a solid tumor. Each CDR3 is given with its conserved first and last residue. The order of the fields is D gene, J gene, clone size, V gene, CDR3 DNA, CDR3 protein. D genes are given only for firm matches. Size tells how often a clone was seen (once, few, many) or the class of an expanded clone, and some rows leave it out.

- TRBJ2-7 - TRBV5-4 TGTGCCATCAGTGGAAAACTCAACGAGCAGTACTTC CAISGKLNEQYF
TRBD2 TRBJ2-7 - TRBV19 TGTGCCAGTAGCGCCTCTAGCGGGAGGGCCTACGAGCAGTACTTC CASSASSGRAYEQYF
TRBD2 TRBJ2-1 large TRBV29-1 TGCAGCGTTGGGGGGGGGAGTTCGTTAACCTACAATGAGCAGTTCTTC CSVGGGSSLTYNEQFF
- TRBJ1-1 - TRBV4-1 TGCGCCAGCAGCCAAGCAGGGGAAGCTTTCTTT CASSQAGEAFF
TRBD1 TRBJ1-2 few TRBV12-3/TRBV12-4 TGTGCCAGCAGTTTAAGGGACAGGGAGGGCTACACCTTC CASSLRDREGYTF
- TRBJ2-1 medium-sized TRBV6-5 TGTGCCAGCAGTCCCCAGAGCAATGAGCAGTTCTTC CASSPQSNEQFF
TRBD1 TRBJ2-2 few TRBV27 TGTGCCAGCAGTAGGACCGGGACAGGGGGCGCGTACACCGGGGAGCTGTTTTTT CASSRTGTGGAYTGELFF
- TRBJ2-2 once TRBV7-6 TGCGCCAGCAGCCAAGGGCAGACCGGGGAGCTGTTTTTT CASSQGQTGELFF
- TRBJ1-4 few TRBV6-5 TGTGCCAGCACTAGGGTCGGTGAAAAACTGTTTTTT CASTRVGEKLFF
- TRBJ1-5 - TRBV27 TGTGCCAGCAGAGGGACGGTTAGCAATCAGCCCCAGCATTTT CASRGTVSNQPQHF
- TRBJ2-3 few TRBV29-1 TGCAGCGTTCACATAACGGGGGATACGCAGTATTTT CSVHITGDTQYF
- TRBJ2-7 - TRBV12-3/TRBV12-4 TGTGCCAGCAGTGGCGGGGGCCCCTACGAGCAGTACTTC CASSGGGPYEQYF
- TRBJ1-5 - TRBV28 TGTGCTAGCAGTTCGAACAACAGGGTAGCGCAGCCCCAGCATTTT CASSSNNRVAQPQHF
- TRBJ2-7 - TRBV19 TGTGCCAGTAGTATAGATAAGGGAAACTACGAGCAGTACTTC CASSIDKGNYEQYF
TRBD2 TRBJ2-7 - TRBV20-1 TGCAGTGCTAGAGATCTACTAGCGGGAAACTACGAGCAGTACTTC CSARDLLAGNYEQYF
TRBD2 TRBJ2-7 few TRBV27 TGTGCCAGCAGTCCCATCAGCGGGAGCAGGGAGCAGTACTTC CASSPISGSREQYF
- TRBJ2-2 few TRBV7-2 TGTGCCAGCAGATTCAAGGTAGCCCAAACCGGGGAGCTGTTTTTT CASRFKVAQTGELFF
TRBD2 TRBJ2-7 - TRBV30 TGTGCCTGGGACCGCGGGAGTAAGAACGAGCAGTACTTC CAWDRGSKNEQYF
TRBD1 TRBJ1-5 few TRBV19 TGTGCCAGTAGTATAGAAGGACAGGGCAATCAGCCCCAGCATTTT CASSIEGQGNQPQHF
- TRBJ1-1 few TRBV27 TGTGCCAGCAGTTTATCGAACGGCGGTGACACTGAAGCTTTCTTT CASSLSNGGDTEAFF
TRBD2 TRBJ2-1 - TRBV5-6 TGTGCCAGCAGCAAGACTAGCGGGACAAATGAGCAGTTCTTC CASSKTSGTNEQFF
TRBD1 TRBJ2-7 once TRBV20-1 TGCAGTGCTAGGACAGGGGGCTACGAGCAGTACTTC CSARTGGYEQYF
- TRBJ2-2 - TRBV7-4 TGTGCCAGCAGGCATGCTTCCGGGACATCGAACAACGGGGAGCTGTTTTTT CASRHASGTSNNGELFF
TRBD1 TRBJ1-1 few TRBV27 TGTGCCAGCTCCCGGACAGGGAACACTGAAGCTTTCTTT CASSRTGNTEAFF
- TRBJ1-1 once TRBV28 TGTGCCAGCAGTCCCCCCCAGGGGAAGGGCACTGAAGCTTTCTTT CASSPPQGKGTEAFF
- TRBJ1-4 - TRBV12-3/TRBV12-4 TGTGCCAGCAGTCAAGGATGGGGGAATGAAAAACTGTTTTTT CASSQGWGNEKLFF
- TRBJ1-2 medium-sized TRBV7-6 TGTGCCAGCAGCCCCCTGGGTCTACAGGGAGACCGTTACACCTTC CASSPLGLQGDRYTF
- TRBJ1-2 - TRBV6-2/TRBV6-3 TGTGCCAGCAGCCGGGACTATGGCTACACCTTC CASSRDYGYTF
TRBD1 TRBJ2-2 - TRBV28 TGTGCCACGAGTTGGACAGGCGACACCGGGGAGCTGTTTTTT CATSWTGDTGELFF
- TRBJ1-5 few TRBV19 TGTGCCAGTAAGAAAGGGACGACCAGCAATCAGCCCCAGCATTTT CASKKGTTSNQPQHF
- TRBJ2-7 - TRBV14 TGTGCCAGCAGCCAGGCAGGAGACTACGAGCAGTACTTC CASSQAGDYEQYF
- TRBJ2-5 - TRBV20-1 TGCAGTGCGTACGGGCTCTTCCAAGAGACCCAGTACTTC CSAYGLFQETQYF
- TRBJ2-1 few TRBV7-9 TGTGCCAGCCGAGCTCCGGGCGGAATCAATGAGCAGTTCTTC CASRAPGGINEQFF
TRBD2 TRBJ2-3 - TRBV7-2 TGTGCCAGCAGACGGACTAGCGGGAGGGCCTACACAGATACGCAGTATTTT CASRRTSGRAYTDTQYF
TRBD1 TRBJ2-6 few TRBV5-4 TGTGCCAGCAGCCCGGTCGGGACAGACCTGTCTGGGGCCAACGTCCTGACTTTC CASSPVGTDLSGANVLTF
- TRBJ2-7 - TRBV7-9 TGTGCCAGCAGCTTAGCGCAGGGTAGAGTCCACGAGCAGTACTTC CASSLAQGRVHEQYF
- TRBJ1-3 - TRBV27 TGTGCCAGCAGTTCCGGACCGCGCGGGGGAAACACCATATATTTT CASSSGPRGGNTIYF
- TRBJ2-3 medium-sized TRBV7-6 TGTGCCAGCAGCTTAGTGGGTAGCACAGATACGCAGTATTTT CASSLVGSTDTQYF
- TRBJ2-2 medium-sized TRBV7-6 TGTGCCAGCAGCCGGAGGACAGCTGACACCGGGGAGCTGTTTTTT CASSRRTADTGELFF
TRBD1 TRBJ2-1 medium-sized TRBV19 TGTGCCAGTAGACCTCGGACAGGGGTCGATGAGCAGTTCTTC CASRPRTGVDEQFF
- TRBJ1-1 few TRBV12-3/TRBV12-4 TGTGCCAGCAGTTTACGGGAGAACACTGAAGCTTTCTTT CASSLRENTEAFF